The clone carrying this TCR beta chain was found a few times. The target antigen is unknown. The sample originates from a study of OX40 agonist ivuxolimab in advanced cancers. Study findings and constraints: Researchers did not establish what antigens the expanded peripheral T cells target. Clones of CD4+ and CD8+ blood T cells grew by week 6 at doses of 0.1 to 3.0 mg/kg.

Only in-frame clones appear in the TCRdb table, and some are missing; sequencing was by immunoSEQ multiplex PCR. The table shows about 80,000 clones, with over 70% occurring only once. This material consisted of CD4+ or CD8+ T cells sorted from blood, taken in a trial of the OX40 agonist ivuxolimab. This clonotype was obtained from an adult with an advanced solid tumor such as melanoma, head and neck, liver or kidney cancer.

Written as DNA, the CDR3 is TGTGCCAGCAGCACGAGGGACAGGGGAGGACACGAGCAGTACTTC. Its translation: CASSTRDRGGHEQYF. The genes are TRBV21-1 and TRBJ2-7; TRBD1 is the table's D call and was not checked against the DNA. TRBV21-1 is given as a pseudogene. The CDR3 contains 15 residues.